The TCR beta chain under discussion was sequenced for a study of control samples from healthy donors and cancer patients. Germline V gene lookup returns CDR1 SGHAT and CDR2 FQNNGV. CDR3 length equals 14 residues. The V segment lost 5 bases and the J segment 7 bases; nucleotides outside the gene matches: 6. Measured with immunoSEQ multiplex PCR; TCRdb has only the in-frame clones, and not every one. The sample lists more than 35,000 clones, around 83% occurring once. The clonotype was recovered from a woman aged 55-75 years with lung cancer. The chain carries TRBV11-2 and TRBJ1-4, with 8 bases that match TRBD1. Sequencing used PBMCs. CDR3 DNA sequence: TGTGCCAGCAGCACAATCGGACAGGGTGAAAAACTGTTTTTT. Its protein product is CASSTIGQGEKLFF.